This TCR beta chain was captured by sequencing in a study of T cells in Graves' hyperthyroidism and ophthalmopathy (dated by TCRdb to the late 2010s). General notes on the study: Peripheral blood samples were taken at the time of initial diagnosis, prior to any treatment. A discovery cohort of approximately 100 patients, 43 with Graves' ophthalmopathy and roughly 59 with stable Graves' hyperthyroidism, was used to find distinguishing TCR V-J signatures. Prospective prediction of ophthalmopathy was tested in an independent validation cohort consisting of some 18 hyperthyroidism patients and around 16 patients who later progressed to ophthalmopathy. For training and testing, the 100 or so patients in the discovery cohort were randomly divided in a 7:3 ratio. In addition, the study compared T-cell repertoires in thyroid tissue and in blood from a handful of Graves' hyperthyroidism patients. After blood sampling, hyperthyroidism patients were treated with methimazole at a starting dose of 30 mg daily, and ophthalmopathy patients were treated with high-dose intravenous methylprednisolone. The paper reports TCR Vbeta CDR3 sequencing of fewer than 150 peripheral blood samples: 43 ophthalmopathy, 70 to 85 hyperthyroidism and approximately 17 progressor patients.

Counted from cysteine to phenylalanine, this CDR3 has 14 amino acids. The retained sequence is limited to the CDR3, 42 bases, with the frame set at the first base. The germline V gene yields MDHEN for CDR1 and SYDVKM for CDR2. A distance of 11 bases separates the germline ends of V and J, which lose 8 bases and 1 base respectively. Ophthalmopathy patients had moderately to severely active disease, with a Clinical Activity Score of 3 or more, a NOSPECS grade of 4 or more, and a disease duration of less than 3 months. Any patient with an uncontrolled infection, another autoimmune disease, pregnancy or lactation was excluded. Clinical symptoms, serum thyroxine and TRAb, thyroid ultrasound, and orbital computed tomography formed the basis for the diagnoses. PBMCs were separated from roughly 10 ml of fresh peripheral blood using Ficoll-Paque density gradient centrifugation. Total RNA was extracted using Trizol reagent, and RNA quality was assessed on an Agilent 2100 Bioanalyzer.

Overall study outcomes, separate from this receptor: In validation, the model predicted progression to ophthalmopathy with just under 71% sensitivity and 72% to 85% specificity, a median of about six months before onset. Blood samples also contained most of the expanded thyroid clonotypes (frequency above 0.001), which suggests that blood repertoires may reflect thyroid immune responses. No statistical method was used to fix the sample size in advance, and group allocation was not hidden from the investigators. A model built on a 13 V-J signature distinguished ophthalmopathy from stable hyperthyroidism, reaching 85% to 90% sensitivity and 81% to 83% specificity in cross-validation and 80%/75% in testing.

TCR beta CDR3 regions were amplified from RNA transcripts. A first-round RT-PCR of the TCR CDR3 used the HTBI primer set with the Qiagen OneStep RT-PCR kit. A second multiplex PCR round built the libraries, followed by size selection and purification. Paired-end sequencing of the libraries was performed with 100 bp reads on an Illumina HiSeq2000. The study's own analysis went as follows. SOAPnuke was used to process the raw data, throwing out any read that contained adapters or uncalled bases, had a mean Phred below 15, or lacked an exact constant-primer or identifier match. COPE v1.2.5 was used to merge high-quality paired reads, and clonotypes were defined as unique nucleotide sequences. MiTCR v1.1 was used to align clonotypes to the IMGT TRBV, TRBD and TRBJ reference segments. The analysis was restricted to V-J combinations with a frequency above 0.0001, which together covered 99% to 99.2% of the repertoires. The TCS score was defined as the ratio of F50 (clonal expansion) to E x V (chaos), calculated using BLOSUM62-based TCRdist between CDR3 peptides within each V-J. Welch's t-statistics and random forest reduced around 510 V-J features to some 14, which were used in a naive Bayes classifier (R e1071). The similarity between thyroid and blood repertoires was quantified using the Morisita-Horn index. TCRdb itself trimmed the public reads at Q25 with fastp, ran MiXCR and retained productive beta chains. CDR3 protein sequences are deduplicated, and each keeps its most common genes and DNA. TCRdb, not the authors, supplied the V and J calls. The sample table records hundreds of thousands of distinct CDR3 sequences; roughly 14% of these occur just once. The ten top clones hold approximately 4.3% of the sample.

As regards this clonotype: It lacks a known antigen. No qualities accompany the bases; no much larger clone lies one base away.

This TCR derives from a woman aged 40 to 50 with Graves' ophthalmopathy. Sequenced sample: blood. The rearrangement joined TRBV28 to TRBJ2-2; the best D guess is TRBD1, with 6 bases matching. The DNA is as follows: TGTGCCAGCTTCCAGGGGTTGAACACCGGGGAGCTGTTTTTT. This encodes CASFQGLNTGELFF.